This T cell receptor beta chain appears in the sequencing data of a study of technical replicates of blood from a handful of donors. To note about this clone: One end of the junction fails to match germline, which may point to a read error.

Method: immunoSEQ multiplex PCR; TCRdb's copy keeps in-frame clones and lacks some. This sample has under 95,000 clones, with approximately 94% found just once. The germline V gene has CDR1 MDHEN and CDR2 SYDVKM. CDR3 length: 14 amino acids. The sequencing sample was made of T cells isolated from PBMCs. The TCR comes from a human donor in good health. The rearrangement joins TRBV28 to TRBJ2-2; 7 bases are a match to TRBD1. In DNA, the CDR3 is TGTGCCAGCAGCCCGACAGGGAACCCCGGGGAGCTGTTTTTT. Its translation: CASSPTGNPGELFF.